A selection of T cell receptor beta chains follows, all from one sample in a study of cytomegalovirus exposure and HLA in healthy donors. Some clones are missing from TCRdb's copy, which holds only in-frame ones; the method was immunoSEQ multiplex PCR. The sample has about 160,000 clones, almost 85% seen once; the top ten hold roughly 10%. Source material: PBMCs. These receptors all stem from a man younger than 45 in good health and CMV-seropositive. Both conserved end residues are part of each CDR3. The D gene is left open where the match is weak. Expanded clones get a size class; other rows say once, few or many, or leave the size out.

>-|-|TRBV1|TRBJ2-1
CTYITSGRIYSYNEQFF
TGCACCTACATAACTAGCGGGAGGATCTACTCCTACAATGAGCAGTTCTTC
>once|TRBD1|TRBV28|TRBJ1-5
CASRPPGQGQPQHF
TGTGCCAGCAGGCCCCCGGGACAGGGGCAGCCCCAGCATTTT
>-|-|TRBV18|TRBJ2-5
CASSPRDSLETQYF
TGTGCCAGCTCACCACGTGATAGTTTGGAGACCCAGTACTTC
>-|-|TRBV13|TRBJ1-2
CASSLAGQVYGYTF
TGTGCCAGCAGCTTGGCAGGGCAAGTCTATGGCTACACCTTC
>-|TRBD1|TRBV30|TRBJ2-7
CAWTRDRSYEQYF
TGTGCCTGGACCCGGGACAGAAGCTACGAGCAGTACTTC
>-|TRBD2|TRBV2|TRBJ2-3
CASSRDSGMAGTDTQYF
TGTGCCAGCAGTCGGGATAGCGGGATGGCTGGCACAGATACGCAGTATTTT
>-|-|TRBV18|TRBJ2-3
CASSPTITDTQYF
TGTGCCAGCTCGCCGACTATCACAGATACGCAGTATTTT
>-|TRBD2|TRBV18|TRBJ2-3
CASSPEAGGITDTQYF
TGTGCCAGCTCACCCGAAGCGGGGGGGATCACAGATACGCAGTATTTT
>once|TRBD1|TRBV14|TRBJ1-1
CASSQAGTGAGRAFF
TGTGCCAGCAGCCAAGCAGGGACAGGGGCAGGGAGGGCTTTCTTT
>-|-|TRBV9|TRBJ1-4
CASSVGGGSFEKLFF
TGTGCCAGCAGCGTAGGCGGGGGATCTTTTGAAAAACTGTTTTTT
>-|-|TRBV19|TRBJ1-5
CASSLRNQPQHF
TGTGCCAGTAGTCTCCGGAATCAGCCCCAGCATTTT
>-|TRBD2|TRBV5-6|TRBJ2-3
CASSRSGRARDTQYF
TGTGCCAGCAGTCGTAGCGGGAGGGCCAGGGATACGCAGTATTTT
>once|TRBD1|TRBV28|TRBJ1-5
CASARQGAGEPQHF
TGTGCCTCGGCTAGACAGGGGGCTGGGGAGCCCCAGCATTTT
>-|TRBD1|TRBV29-1|TRBJ2-5
CSVVPQGEETQYF
TGCAGCGTTGTCCCCCAGGGGGAAGAGACCCAGTACTTC
>-|TRBD2|TRBV28|TRBJ2-7
CASSYSLAGGQTYEQYF
TGTGCCAGCAGTTATAGTCTAGCGGGGGGACAAACCTACGAGCAGTACTTC
>-|-|TRBV28|TRBJ1-2
CASSWSGYGYTF
TGTGCCAGCAGTTGGTCGGGATATGGCTACACCTTC
>-|TRBD1|TRBV5-1|TRBJ1-1
CASSPDRVGAFF
TGCGCCAGCAGCCCCGACAGGGTCGGGGCTTTCTTT
>-|TRBD1|TRBV9|TRBJ2-7
CASSVGQGAASYEQYF
TGTGCCAGCAGCGTAGGACAGGGGGCGGCATCCTACGAGCAGTACTTC
>-|-|TRBV7-9|TRBJ1-2
CASSLMEGIPGYTF
TGTGCCAGCAGCCTGATGGAGGGCATACCGGGCTACACCTTC
>-|TRBD1|TRBV28|TRBJ2-5
CASTPPGTVQETQYF
TGTGCCAGCACCCCGCCGGGGACAGTTCAAGAGACCCAGTACTTC
>-|TRBD2|TRBV28|TRBJ2-1
CASSLRLALGGEQFF
TGTGCCAGCAGTTTGAGACTAGCGTTGGGGGGTGAGCAGTTCTTC
>once|TRBD1|TRBV19|TRBJ1-5
CASTKQGEGYSNQPQHF
TGTGCCAGTACAAAACAGGGGGAAGGATATAGCAATCAGCCCCAGCATTTT
>few|-|TRBV5-4|TRBJ1-5
CASVRIGPVGGSAQHF
TGTGCCAGCGTCCGAATTGGCCCGGTGGGGGGGTCGGCCCAGCATTTT
>-|-|TRBV28|TRBJ2-7
CASSFGGVGLYEQYF
TGTGCCAGCAGTTTTGGAGGAGTAGGCTTATACGAGCAGTACTTC
>-|TRBD1|TRBV7-2|TRBJ2-7
CASSPRQGYEQYF
TGTGCCAGCAGCCCAAGACAGGGGTACGAGCAGTACTTC
>once|TRBD1|TRBV9|TRBJ1-1
CASSPWDSGTEAFF
TGTGCCAGCAGCCCCTGGGACAGCGGCACTGAAGCTTTCTTT
>-|TRBD1|TRBV30|TRBJ1-2
CAWRKTGPNYGYTF
TGTGCCTGGAGGAAGACAGGGCCCAACTATGGCTACACCTTC
>-|-|TRBV4-3|TRBJ2-7
CASSQDDTSYEQYF
TGCGCCAGCAGCCAAGACGACACCTCCTACGAGCAGTACTTC
>-|TRBD1|TRBV2|TRBJ1-4
CASSADRDEKLFF
TGTGCCAGCAGTGCAGACAGGGATGAAAAACTGTTTTTT
>-|TRBD2|TRBV9|TRBJ2-3
CASTKTPSGGAPDTQYF
TGTGCCAGCACCAAAACCCCTAGCGGGGGGGCCCCAGATACGCAGTATTTT
>-|-|TRBV11-2|TRBJ2-5
CASSWAGTNQETQYF
TGTGCCAGCAGCTGGGCCGGGACAAACCAAGAGACCCAGTACTTC
>-|-|TRBV6-4|TRBJ1-2
CASSDSGVRGYTF
TGTGCCAGCAGTGACTCAGGGGTGCGGGGCTACACCTTC
>-|-|TRBV5-1|TRBJ2-7
CASSLNGNRVSREQYF
TGCGCCAGCAGCTTGAATGGGAACAGGGTGTCCCGCGAGCAGTACTTC
>-|TRBD2|TRBV9|TRBJ2-2
CASSPRGSGRGHTGELFF
TGTGCCAGCAGCCCCAGGGGTAGCGGGAGGGGGCACACCGGGGAGCTGTTTTTT
>-|-|TRBV6-1|TRBJ1-4
CASSAMAGGNEKLFF
TGTGCCAGCAGTGCCATGGCAGGTGGTAATGAAAAACTGTTTTTT
>-|TRBD2|TRBV15|TRBJ2-7
CATSREPGSSGGEQYF
TGTGCCACCAGCAGAGAGCCCGGGAGTAGCGGGGGGGAGCAGTACTTC
>-|-|TRBV19|TRBJ1-2
CASSIVTGVYGYTF
TGTGCCAGTAGCATCGTGACAGGAGTCTATGGCTACACCTTC
>-|TRBD2|TRBV19|TRBJ2-3
CASSESGTSGTSTDTQYF
TGTGCCAGTAGTGAATCCGGGACTAGCGGGACTAGCACAGATACGCAGTATTTT
>-|TRBD1|TRBV28|TRBJ1-5
CASSPGTDNQPQHF
TGTGCCAGCAGTCCCGGGACAGACAATCAGCCCCAGCATTTT
>-|TRBD2|TRBV30|TRBJ2-1
CAWSVSDSGRALRRFEQFF
TGTGCCTGGAGTGTATCGGATAGCGGGAGGGCCCTTCGACGGTTCGAGCAGTTCTTC
>-|-|TRBV6-1|TRBJ1-3
CASREEGSTGNTIYF
TGTGCCAGCAGAGAGGAGGGATCAACTGGAAACACCATATATTTT
>-|-|TRBV30|TRBJ1-4
CAWSPMRVGEKLFF
TGTGCCTGGAGCCCTATGAGGGTGGGGGAAAAACTGTTTTTT
>-|-|TRBV5-1|TRBJ2-2
CASSLIRTRGTGELFF
TGCGCCAGCAGCTTGATCCGGACGAGGGGGACCGGGGAGCTGTTTTTT
>-|-|TRBV30|TRBJ2-3
CAWSVWRGRTDTQYF
TGTGCCTGGAGTGTATGGCGGGGACGCACAGATACGCAGTATTTT
>-|TRBD2|TRBV29-1|TRBJ2-7
CSVESGTTSSYEQYF
TGCAGCGTTGAAAGCGGGACCACCAGCTCCTACGAGCAGTACTTC
>once|TRBD1|TRBV9|TRBJ1-2
CASSVDQGTANLYGYTF
TGTGCCAGCAGCGTAGACCAGGGGACAGCTAATCTCTATGGCTACACCTTC
>-|-|TRBV19|TRBJ2-7
CASSIGQYYEQYF
TGTGCCAGTAGTATCGGACAATACTACGAGCAGTACTTC
>-|-|TRBV5-1|TRBJ1-1
CASSLTKDTEAFF
TGCGCCAGCAGCCTAACTAAGGACACTGAAGCTTTCTTT
>-|-|TRBV4-1|TRBJ2-6
CASSQDPNSGANVLTF
TGCGCCAGCAGCCAAGATCCTAACTCTGGGGCCAACGTCCTGACTTTC
>-|TRBD1|TRBV6-1|TRBJ2-7
CASSADRVGYEQYF
TGTGCCAGCAGTGCCGACAGGGTCGGGTACGAGCAGTACTTC
>-|-|TRBV5-4|TRBJ1-2
CASRGFSSGGYTF
TGTGCCTCTAGGGGGTTTTCGTCTGGAGGCTACACCTTC
>-|TRBD2|TRBV4-1|TRBJ2-3
CASSHLGLAGGADTQYF
TGCGCCAGCAGCCACCTCGGACTAGCGGGGGGTGCAGATACGCAGTATTTT
>few|-|TRBV6-1|TRBJ1-6
CASRLTGRDSPLHF
TGTGCCAGCAGATTGACAGGACGGGATTCACCCCTCCACTTT
>-|TRBD1|TRBV6-5|TRBJ1-2
CASSPLGTDYGYTF
TGTGCCAGCAGTCCTTTGGGGACAGACTATGGCTACACCTTC
>-|-|TRBV28|TRBJ1-5
CASSSLIFNNQPQHF
TGTGCCAGCAGTTCCCTAATTTTCAACAATCAGCCCCAGCATTTT
>many|-|TRBV2|TRBJ1-5
CASGMGGFNQPQHF
TGTGCCAGCGGAATGGGGGGTTTCAATCAGCCCCAGCATTTT
>-|TRBD2|TRBV5-5|TRBJ2-3
CASSWLVGGSDTQYF
TGTGCCAGCAGCTGGCTCGTGGGGGGGTCAGATACGCAGTATTTT
>-|TRBD2|TRBV7-3|TRBJ2-1
CASSLLLTSANNEQFF
TGTGCCAGCAGCCTCCTACTGACTAGCGCTAACAATGAGCAGTTCTTC
>-|-|TRBV21-1|TRBJ1-2
CASSKRWGRGGYTF
TGTGCCAGCAGCAAAAGGTGGGGGCGAGGAGGCTACACCTTC